The rows below give T cell receptor beta chains drawn from one sample of a study of blood T cell repertoires in COVID-19. Clones were sequenced by immunoSEQ multiplex PCR, and TCRdb holds only the in-frame ones, with some missing. Of about 280,000 clones in the sample, 90% were seen once. The sequencing sample was made of PBMCs or T cells enriched from blood (not recorded which). The receptors here all came from a woman between 18 and 29 years old with acute COVID-19. Each CDR3 is given with its conserved first and last residue.

TRBV7-9	TRBJ2-4	CASSLGAGVDKNIQYF
TRBV7-3	TRBJ1-1	CASRTGGKNTEAFF
TRBV5-8	TRBJ2-3	CASSFGEGYDTQYF
TRBV28	TRBJ2-3	CASSFGLAGPTSTQYF
TRBV7-9	TRBJ1-4	CASSPTGGASKLFF
TRBV5-4	TRBJ2-5	CASSSDIAGLGETQYF
TRBV30	TRBJ2-7	CAWSRTDSYEQYF
TRBV7-8	TRBJ2-7	CASSPGTSGSLNEQYF
TRBV5-1	TRBJ2-7	CASTPPGTYHEQYF
TRBV28	TRBJ2-1	CASSLRLGGDGQFF
TRBV4-1	TRBJ2-7	CASRLTSGSSYEQYF